A single sample gave rise to the 11 T cell receptor beta chains below, sequenced in a study of cytomegalovirus exposure and HLA in healthy donors. Researchers ran the PCR with 60 Vbeta and 13 Jbeta primers. Repertoires were generated with immunoSEQ multiplex PCR, while TCRdb's copy carries only in-frame clones and drops some. The table has 200,000 or so clones, about 74% seen once; the top ten hold roughly a sixth. The sample consisted of PBMCs. Source of these receptors: a man aged 35 to 55 in good health and CMV-seronegative.

The sample holds one count of this clone. This chain links TRBV18 with TRBJ2-3; D unresolved. The germline V and J ends were trimmed by 1 base and 4 bases, with 6 bases remaining between them. The CDR3 has 13 residues. Germline V CDR1 and CDR2: KGHSH, LQKENI. The CDR3 loop is CASSPREADTQYF. CDR3 sequence (DNA): TGTGCCAGCTCACCACGAGAGGCAGATACGCAGTATTTT.

The chain carries TRBV19 and TRBJ2-1, with 10 nucleotides matching TRBD2. The CDR3 covers 16 residues. CDR1 LNHDA and CDR2 SQIVND come from the germline V gene (reference sequence). Germline trimming cut 7 bases from V and 2 bases from J; bases unmatched to any gene: 8. The CDR3, as DNA: TGTGCCAGTAAGGGCTGGACTAGCGGAGCCTACAATGAGCAGTTCTTC. It encodes CASKGWTSGAYNEQFF.

This clone was seen once. This chain joins TRBV6-1 and TRBJ1-1; D is unresolved. The ends were cut back, 5 bases at V and 4 bases at J, with 14 bases in the middle. This CDR3 has 14 amino acids. The germline V gene has CDR1 MNHNS and CDR2 SASEGT. CDR3 protein: CASSRSSLGTEAFF. As DNA, the CDR3 is TGTGCCAGCAGTCGCTCCTCCCTAGGCACTGAAGCTTTCTTT.

V and J are TRBV5-1 and TRBJ1-1; D not resolved. The germline V gene encodes CDR1 SGHRS and CDR2 YFSETQ. V was pared by 0 bases and J by 1 base, with 10 bases between. This CDR3 region has 15 residues. The DNA of the CDR3 is TGCGCCAGCAGCTTGGAGGCTGGAGGGAACACTGAAGCTTTCTTT. Translated: CASSLEAGGNTEAFF.

As for this clone: Other DNA sequences in the sample encode the same CDR3. The chain carries TRBV6-6 and TRBJ2-3; 10 nucleotides align to TRBD1. The germline V gene has CDR1 MNHNY and CDR2 SVGAGI (reference sequence). The CDR3 totals 16 residues. V was clipped by 0 bases and J by 3 bases; unmatched bases: 3. Here the CDR3 reads CASSYSGQGGTDTQYF. CDR3 in DNA: TGTGCCAGCAGTTACTCTGGACAGGGGGGTACAGATACGCAGTATTTT.

The rearrangement links TRBV27 to TRBJ1-4; TRBD1 agrees at 8 bases. The germline V gene encodes CDR1 MNHEY and CDR2 SMNVEV (reference sequence). The junction had 2 bases not matched to a gene; V was cut back by 2 bases and J by 6 bases. CDR3 length: 14 residues. The chain's CDR3 is CASSLNRGDEKLFF. The DNA for the CDR3 is TGTGCCAGCAGTTTAAACAGGGGGGATGAAAAACTGTTTTTT.

The CDR3 spells CASTRDRGQVEQYF. The CDR3 nucleotides are TGTGCCAGCACCAGGGACAGGGGGCAGGTCGAGCAGTACTTC. V gene TRBV2 combines with J gene TRBJ2-7; 12 nucleotides align to TRBD1. V shed 7 bases, J shed 6 bases, and the junction held 7 bases outside the gene matches. Per the germline V gene, CDR1 is SNHLY and CDR2 is FYNNEI. The CDR3 totals 14 residues.

The chain links TRBV2 to TRBJ2-5; 11 positions match TRBD2. Trimming at V came to 4 bases and at J to 10 bases, leaving 14 bases not matched to a gene. This CDR3 spans 16 amino acids. Germline V lookup: CDR1 SNHLY, CDR2 FYNNEI. Written as DNA, the CDR3 is TGTGCCAGCAGTGCAACCGGGACTAGCGGCATCTTGGGCCAGTACTTC. It yields the protein CASSATGTSGILGQYF. Combining the CDR3 with reference TRBV2 and TRBJ2-5 gives the whole variable domain EPEVTQTPSHQVTQMGQEVILRCVPISNHLYFYWYRQILGQKVEFLVSFYNNEISEKSEIFDDQFSVERPDGSNFTLKIRSTKLEDSAMYFCASSATGTSGILGQYFGPGTRLLVL.

The rearrangement joins TRBV6-1 to TRBJ2-3, with 10 positions matching TRBD2. With V trimmed by 6 bases and J by 6 bases, 9 bases remained unmatched. This CDR3 is 15 amino acids long. Germline assignment: CDR1 MNHNS and CDR2 SASEGT. As DNA, the CDR3 is TGTGCCAGCAGCCCTTATAGCGGGGGGACTGATACGCAGTATTTT. It yields the protein CASSPYSGGTDTQYF.

This clone came up once. The CDR3 coding sequence is TGCAGCGTTTCCGGGACAGCCATCTACGAGCAGTACTTC. Its translation: CSVSGTAIYEQYF. The chain has TRBV29-1 and TRBJ2-5; TRBD1 matches 7 bases. The DNA end is more similar to TRBJ2-7, so the J call may be wrong. Germline CDR1 and CDR2: SQVTM and ANQGSEA. The CDR3 covers 13 residues.

This clone occurred a few times. The genes are TRBV5-1 and TRBJ2-3; TRBD1 aligns across 8 bases. Germline trimming cut 0 bases from V and 2 bases from J; bases unmatched to any gene: 2. The germline CDR1 and CDR2 sequences are SGHRS and YFSETQ. This CDR3 region has 15 residues. This CDR3 is CASSLDRGITDTQYF. CDR3 coding DNA: TGCGCCAGCAGCTTGGACAGGGGGATCACAGATACGCAGTATTTT.